The 11 T cell receptor beta chains listed next were all sequenced from one sample in a study of blood T cell repertoires in COVID-19. Profiling relied on immunoSEQ multiplex PCR, and the TCRdb table lists in-frame clones only, not all of them. The sample lists roughly 150,000 clones; 84% were seen once. The sequenced material came from peripheral blood. Receptor source: a human donor in a cohort sampled during active COVID-19.

J is TRBJ1-1 and V is TRBV2; the match to TRBD1 covers 7 bases. Germline V lookup: CDR1 SNHLY, CDR2 FYNNEI. J was trimmed by 5 bases and V by 8 bases; bases with no gene match: 8. This CDR3 is built from 13 residues. The CDR3 is CASRAGGETEAFF. DNA for the CDR3: TGTGCCAGCCGGGCAGGGGGAGAGACTGAAGCTTTCTTT. The variable domain in full, completed from reference TRBV2 and TRBJ1-1, reads EPEVTQTPSHQVTQMGQEVILRCVPISNHLYFYWYRQILGQKVEFLVSFYNNEISEKSEIFDDQFSVERPDGSNFTLKIRSTKLEDSAMYFCASRAGGETEAFFGQGTRLTVV.

A single count supports this clone. This rearrangement joins TRBV24-1 to TRBJ2-5; 10 bases match TRBD2. The V gene end was trimmed by 2 bases and the J gene end by 4 bases; junction bases not matched to a gene: 12. The germline CDR1 and CDR2 sequences are KGHDR and SFDVKD. CDR3 size: 18 residues. CDR3 DNA: TGTGCCACCAGTGATTCCTCCTGGACTAGCGGAGGGCCAGAGACCCAGTACTTC. Its protein product is CATSDSSWTSGGPETQYF.

The V call is TRBV10-3, the J call TRBJ2-7; 7 bases are a match to TRBD2. The V gene end was trimmed by 10 bases and the J gene end by 0 bases; junction bases not matched to a gene: 6. Germline V gene data show CDR1 as ENHRY and CDR2 as SYGVKD. The CDR3 covers 13 residues. The CDR3 is CATRGGVSYEQYF. CDR3 DNA: TGTGCCACTCGGGGAGGGGTCTCCTACGAGCAGTACTTC.

V and J are TRBV19 and TRBJ2-1, with 8 bases matching TRBD1. Germline values: CDR1 LNHDA, CDR2 SQIVND (reference sequence). With V trimmed by 4 bases and J by 4 bases, 9 bases remained unmatched. The CDR3 is 16 amino acids. For the CDR3, the DNA is TGTGCCAGTAGTACCACAGGGGGTAGTCCGTACAATGAGCAGTTCTTC. Its protein is CASSTTGGSPYNEQFF. Full variable domain (outside the CDR3, taken from reference TRBV19 and TRBJ2-1): DGGITQSPKYLFRKEGQNVTLSCEQNLNHDAMYWYRQDPGQGLRLIYYSQIVNDFQKGDIAEGYSVSREKKESFPLTVTSAQKNPTAFYLCASSTTGGSPYNEQFFGPGTRLTVL.

The chain carries TRBV3-1 (or the pseudogene TRBV3-2) and TRBJ2-1; D is perhaps TRBD2 (6 bases). The CDR3 spans 16 residues. The germline gives CDR1 LGHDT, CDR2 YNNKEL (reference sequence). Trimming pared 0 bases from V and 6 bases from J, leaving 15 bases between. The CDR3 is CASSQERGWGVNEQFF. The CDR3 DNA is TGTGCCAGCAGCCAAGAACGGGGGTGGGGTGTCAATGAGCAGTTCTTC.

The V call is TRBV4-2, the J call TRBJ1-2, with 9 bases fitting TRBD1. The J segment lost 1 base and the V segment lost 2 bases, leaving 11 bases of the junction unmatched. CDR1 is LGHNA, CDR2 YNFKEQ, per germline. The CDR3 covers 18 residues. The CDR3 bases are TGTGCCAGCAGCCAAAACTCTGGAACGGGACAGGGTAACTATGGCTACACCTTC. Translated, it gives CASSQNSGTGQGNYGYTF.

The chain combines TRBV19 with TRBJ1-1; D ambiguous. V was pared by 3 bases and J by 0 bases, with 5 bases between. The CDR3 length is 13 residues. Germline V lookup: CDR1 LNHDA, CDR2 SQIVND (reference sequence). CDR3 sequence: CASSIVVNTEAFF. The DNA of the CDR3 is TGTGCCAGTAGTATCGTTGTGAACACTGAAGCTTTCTTT.

There are a few counts of this clone. The gene calls are TRBV18 and TRBJ1-2, with TRBD1 identical over 7 bases. V lost 1 base, J lost 3 bases, and 5 bases stayed unmatched. The germline gives CDR1 KGHSH, CDR2 LQKENI. CDR3 length equals 15 residues. The CDR3 nucleotides are TGTGCCAGCTCACCACTCGGGACAGACCACTATGGCTACACCTTC. Translating gives CASSPLGTDHYGYTF.

CDR3 protein: CASSSLSLQGAVGIGYTF. CDR3 DNA sequence: TGTGCCAGCAGCTCCCTCAGCCTTCAGGGGGCGGTTGGGATTGGCTACACCTTC. The gene calls are TRBV7-8 and TRBJ1-2, with TRBD1 matching over 8 bases. The germline V gene encodes CDR1 SGHVS and CDR2 FQNEAQ. The CDR3 is made up of 18 amino acids. Trimming took 4 bases from V and 7 from J; bases not matched to a gene: 20.

The chain carries TRBV7-3 and TRBJ2-3; 10 bases line up with TRBD2. With V trimmed by 5 bases and J by 0 bases, 11 bases remained unmatched. The CDR3 consists of 18 residues. Per the germline V gene, CDR1 is SGHTA and CDR2 is FQGTGA. In nucleotides, the CDR3 is TGTGCCAGCAGCCCGGGGCTAGCGGGAGACCTTAGCACAGATACGCAGTATTTT. As protein: CASSPGLAGDLSTDTQYF. Variable domain in full (rest from reference TRBV7-3 and TRBJ2-3): GAGVSQTPSNKVTEKGKYVELRCDPISGHTALYWYRQSLGQGPEFLIYFQGTGAADDSGLPNDRFFAVRPEGSVSTLKIQRTERGDSAVYLCASSPGLAGDLSTDTQYFGPGTRLTVL.

This sequence joins TRBV3-1 (or the pseudogene TRBV3-2) and TRBJ1-6; D is uncertain. V was cut by 1 base and J by 9 bases, with 10 bases left in between. The CDR3 loop spans 14 amino acids. CDR1 LGHDT and CDR2 YNNKEL come from the germline V gene (reference sequence). The CDR3 DNA is TGTGCCAGCAGCCAAGCCAATAGTGGTTCACCCCTCCACTTT. It encodes CASSQANSGSPLHF.